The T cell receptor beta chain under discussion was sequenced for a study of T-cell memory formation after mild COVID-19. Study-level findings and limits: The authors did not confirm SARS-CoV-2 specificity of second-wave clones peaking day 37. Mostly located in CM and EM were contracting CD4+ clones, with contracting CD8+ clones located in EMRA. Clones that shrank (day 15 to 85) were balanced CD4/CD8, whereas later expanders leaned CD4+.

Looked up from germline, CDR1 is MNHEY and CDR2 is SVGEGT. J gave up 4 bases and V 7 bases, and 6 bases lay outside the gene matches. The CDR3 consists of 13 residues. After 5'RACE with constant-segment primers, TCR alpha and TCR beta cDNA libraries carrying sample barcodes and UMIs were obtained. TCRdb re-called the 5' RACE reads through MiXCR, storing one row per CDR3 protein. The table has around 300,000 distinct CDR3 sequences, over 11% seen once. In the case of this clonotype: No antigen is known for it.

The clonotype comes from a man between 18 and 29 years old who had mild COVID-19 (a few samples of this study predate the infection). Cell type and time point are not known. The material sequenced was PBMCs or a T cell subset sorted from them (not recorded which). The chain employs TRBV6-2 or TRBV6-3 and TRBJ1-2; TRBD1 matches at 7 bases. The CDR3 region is CASKMGQIYGYTF. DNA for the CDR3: TGTGCCAGCAAGATGGGACAGATCTATGGCTACACCTTC.